This is a list of T cell receptor beta chains from one sample in a study of T cells in localized non-small cell lung cancer. Sequencing was performed with immunoSEQ multiplex PCR; in TCRdb, only in-frame clones are kept and a portion is missing. The sample lists tens of thousands of clones, 80% to 90% occurring once. Source: peripheral blood, taken before any cancer treatment. The source of these receptors is a woman aged 35 to 69 with stage I lung adenocarcinoma. Both conserved end residues are part of each CDR3. The D gene is left open where the match is weak. A row's size may be missing; if present it is once, few, many or a size class.

clone_size: -
j_call: TRBJ1-2
d_call: TRBD1
v_call: TRBV19
cdr3_nt: TGTGCCAGCCTAGACCGGGACAGGGAATATGGCTACACCTTC
cdr3_aa: CASLDRDREYGYTF

clone_size: once
j_call: TRBJ2-7
d_call: TRBD2
v_call: TRBV5-6
cdr3_nt: TGTGCCAGCAGCTTAATCGGGAGGACTGACTACGAGCAGTACTTC
cdr3_aa: CASSLIGRTDYEQYF

clone_size: once
j_call: TRBJ2-3
d_call: TRBD1
v_call: TRBV7-9
cdr3_nt: TGTGCCAGCAGCTTGGACCGGACAGGGGAACCAGATACGCAGTATTTT
cdr3_aa: CASSLDRTGEPDTQYF

clone_size: few
j_call: TRBJ2-1
d_call: -
v_call: TRBV10-1
cdr3_nt: TGCGCCATGAGAAGCTCCTACAATGAGCAGTTCTTC
cdr3_aa: CAMRSSYNEQFF

clone_size: -
j_call: TRBJ1-2
d_call: -
v_call: TRBV5-6
cdr3_nt: TGTGCCAGCAGCTTGGTTGGATCTAGTTTGGGCTACACCTTC
cdr3_aa: CASSLVGSSLGYTF

clone_size: -
j_call: TRBJ1-1
d_call: -
v_call: TRBV9
cdr3_nt: TGTGCCAGCAGCTCCCCCCCCGAGGGTGGGTTGGCTTTCTTT
cdr3_aa: CASSSPPEGGLAFF

clone_size: once
j_call: TRBJ2-2
d_call: -
v_call: TRBV11-2
cdr3_nt: TGTGCCAGCAGCTTGGCCGGGGAGCTGTTTTTT
cdr3_aa: CASSLAGELFF

clone_size: -
j_call: TRBJ1-2
d_call: TRBD1
v_call: TRBV5-4
cdr3_nt: TGTGCCAGCAGTAACAGGGACAGGGGAGTCTCTGGCTACACCTTC
cdr3_aa: CASSNRDRGVSGYTF

clone_size: -
j_call: TRBJ2-3
d_call: TRBD2
v_call: TRBV5-1
cdr3_nt: TGCGCCAGCAGCTTCCCTCCAGCGGGAGTAATAGATACGCAGTATTTT
cdr3_aa: CASSFPPAGVIDTQYF

clone_size: -
j_call: TRBJ1-1
d_call: TRBD1
v_call: TRBV29-1
cdr3_nt: TGCAGCGTTTTGGGACAGGGGGCGTCCACTGAAGCTTTCTTT
cdr3_aa: CSVLGQGASTEAFF

clone_size: once
j_call: TRBJ2-1
d_call: TRBD1
v_call: TRBV15
cdr3_nt: TGTGCCACCAGCCGTCGACAGGGTGGAAATGAGCAGTTCTTC
cdr3_aa: CATSRRQGGNEQFF

clone_size: once
j_call: TRBJ2-3
d_call: TRBD2
v_call: TRBV10-3
cdr3_nt: TGTGCCATCAAGACGACTAGCGGGAGGGCAGATACGCAGTATTTT
cdr3_aa: CAIKTTSGRADTQYF

clone_size: -
j_call: TRBJ2-3
d_call: TRBD2
v_call: TRBV5-1
cdr3_nt: TGCGCCAGCAGCGTGTCTGGCGGGGGGGCGGGAAGGAGCACAGATACGCAGTATTTT
cdr3_aa: CASSVSGGGAGRSTDTQYF

clone_size: -
j_call: TRBJ2-3
d_call: -
v_call: TRBV11-1
cdr3_nt: TGTGCCAGCAGCCCCCGTCCGGGGCTGGGCACAGATACGCAGTATTTT
cdr3_aa: CASSPRPGLGTDTQYF

clone_size: -
j_call: TRBJ1-1
d_call: -
v_call: TRBV11-3
cdr3_nt: TGTGCCAGCAGCCATGGAGAGAACACTGAAGCTTTCTTT
cdr3_aa: CASSHGENTEAFF

clone_size: -
j_call: TRBJ1-5
d_call: -
v_call: TRBV2
cdr3_nt: TGTGCCAGCAGTGAAGCGCGAGGGGCTCAGCCCCAGCATTTT
cdr3_aa: CASSEARGAQPQHF

clone_size: -
j_call: TRBJ2-3
d_call: -
v_call: TRBV11-2
cdr3_nt: TGTGCCAGCAGCTTACGGCCTGATAGCACAGATACGCAGTATTTT
cdr3_aa: CASSLRPDSTDTQYF

clone_size: -
j_call: TRBJ2-3
d_call: -
v_call: TRBV7-9
cdr3_nt: TGTGCCAGCAGCCAGGACTTTCCCACAGATACGCAGTATTTT
cdr3_aa: CASSQDFPTDTQYF

clone_size: few
j_call: TRBJ2-7
d_call: -
v_call: TRBV5-4
cdr3_nt: TGTGCCAGCAGCTTGGGGAAGACTTACGAGCAGTACTTC
cdr3_aa: CASSLGKTYEQYF

clone_size: once
j_call: TRBJ1-5
d_call: -
v_call: TRBV18
cdr3_nt: TGTGCCAGCTCCCCCGCAGAGAGCAATCAGCCCCAGCATTTT
cdr3_aa: CASSPAESNQPQHF

clone_size: -
j_call: TRBJ1-3
d_call: -
v_call: TRBV6-5
cdr3_nt: TGTGCCAGCAGCCTCGGACACATCTCTGGAAACACCATATATTTT
cdr3_aa: CASSLGHISGNTIYF

clone_size: -
j_call: TRBJ1-5
d_call: TRBD1
v_call: TRBV4-1
cdr3_nt: TGCGCCAGCAGACAGACAGGGGGCGCGGAAAATCAGCCCCAGCATTTT
cdr3_aa: CASRQTGGAENQPQHF

clone_size: -
j_call: TRBJ1-2
d_call: -
v_call: TRBV12-2
cdr3_nt: TGTGCAAGTCGCTTAAGACATCACTATGGCTACACCTTC
cdr3_aa: CASRLRHHYGYTF

clone_size: -
j_call: TRBJ1-1
d_call: TRBD1
v_call: TRBV6-1
cdr3_nt: TGTGCCAGCACCCAAGGGGGCATGACTGAAGCTTTCTTT
cdr3_aa: CASTQGGMTEAFF

clone_size: -
j_call: TRBJ2-4
d_call: TRBD1
v_call: TRBV28
cdr3_nt: TGTGCCAGCAGTACCCCAGGGGGCGGAAACATTCAGTACTTC
cdr3_aa: CASSTPGGGNIQYF

clone_size: -
j_call: TRBJ2-1
d_call: TRBD2
v_call: TRBV5-1
cdr3_nt: TGCGCCAGCAGCTCTACTAGCGGGATAAATGAGCAGTTCTTC
cdr3_aa: CASSSTSGINEQFF

clone_size: -
j_call: TRBJ1-3
d_call: -
v_call: TRBV28
cdr3_nt: TGTGCCAGCACTCAGACGGTGGGCGGAGGACCCTCTGGAAACACCATATATTTT
cdr3_aa: CASTQTVGGGPSGNTIYF

clone_size: -
j_call: TRBJ2-7
d_call: -
v_call: TRBV18
cdr3_nt: TGTGCCAGCTCACCACCGGGAGGAAACTACGAGCAGTACTTC
cdr3_aa: CASSPPGGNYEQYF

clone_size: -
j_call: TRBJ1-1
d_call: -
v_call: TRBV28
cdr3_nt: TGTGCCAGCAGTTTATCCACGACGGAAGCTTTCTTT
cdr3_aa: CASSLSTTEAFF

clone_size: -
j_call: TRBJ1-5
d_call: -
v_call: TRBV27
cdr3_nt: TGTGCCAGCAGTTTATTAGGTCAGCCCCAGCATTTT
cdr3_aa: CASSLLGQPQHF

clone_size: -
j_call: TRBJ2-1
d_call: TRBD1
v_call: TRBV7-2
cdr3_nt: TGTGCCAGCAGTTACGCCGGGACAGGGGTCAGGAATGAGCAGTTCTTC
cdr3_aa: CASSYAGTGVRNEQFF

clone_size: few
j_call: TRBJ1-3
d_call: TRBD1
v_call: TRBV6-1
cdr3_nt: TGTGCCAGCAGTGGGGACAGCAGCTCTGGAAACACCATATATTTT
cdr3_aa: CASSGDSSSGNTIYF

clone_size: -
j_call: TRBJ2-4
d_call: -
v_call: TRBV6-5
cdr3_nt: TGTGCCAGCAGTTACGAGGGAGGCTTAGCCAAAAACATTCAGTACTTC
cdr3_aa: CASSYEGGLAKNIQYF

clone_size: -
j_call: TRBJ2-3
d_call: -
v_call: TRBV13
cdr3_nt: TGTGCCATCAGCTTAGTGACAGAGACCTACACAGATACGCAGTATTTT
cdr3_aa: CAISLVTETYTDTQYF

clone_size: once
j_call: TRBJ1-1
d_call: -
v_call: TRBV7-8
cdr3_nt: TGTGCCAGCAGCTTAGGCGGACAGTACACTGAAGCTTTCTTT
cdr3_aa: CASSLGGQYTEAFF

clone_size: -
j_call: TRBJ2-7
d_call: -
v_call: TRBV7-9
cdr3_nt: TGTGCCAGCAGCTACCCGCGAGGCTACGAGCAGTACTTC
cdr3_aa: CASSYPRGYEQYF

clone_size: -
j_call: TRBJ2-7
d_call: -
v_call: TRBV27
cdr3_nt: TGTGCCAGCAGTTTCGGAAGTGGGGGGCCCTACGAGCAGTACTTC
cdr3_aa: CASSFGSGGPYEQYF

clone_size: -
j_call: TRBJ2-7
d_call: TRBD1
v_call: TRBV28
cdr3_nt: TGTGCCAGCAGACCTGACAGGGGCTCCTACGAGCAGTACTTC
cdr3_aa: CASRPDRGSYEQYF

clone_size: -
j_call: TRBJ2-3
d_call: TRBD2
v_call: TRBV19
cdr3_nt: TGTGCCAGTAGTACGCTAGCGGCTAGCACAGATACGCAGTATTTT
cdr3_aa: CASSTLAASTDTQYF

clone_size: -
j_call: TRBJ1-2
d_call: -
v_call: TRBV7-2
cdr3_nt: TGTGCCAGCAGCAACTTTCGGACAGAGGCGGGTGGCTACACCTTC
cdr3_aa: CASSNFRTEAGGYTF

clone_size: -
j_call: TRBJ1-2
d_call: -
v_call: TRBV4-1
cdr3_nt: TGCGCCAGCAGCCAAGATATCGCGGGGGTAAGCGGCTACACCTTC
cdr3_aa: CASSQDIAGVSGYTF

clone_size: -
j_call: TRBJ1-3
d_call: -
v_call: TRBV5-1
cdr3_nt: TGCGCCAGCAGCTTTACCGGGAACTCTGGAAACACCATATATTTT
cdr3_aa: CASSFTGNSGNTIYF

clone_size: -
j_call: TRBJ2-3
d_call: -
v_call: TRBV29-1
cdr3_nt: TGCAGCGTTGATCGGCGGGGAGGCACAGATACGCAGTATTTT
cdr3_aa: CSVDRRGGTDTQYF

clone_size: -
j_call: TRBJ2-1
d_call: TRBD2
v_call: TRBV7-3
cdr3_nt: TGTGCCAGCAGCCCCGGACTAGCAGGCAATGAGCAGTTCTTC
cdr3_aa: CASSPGLAGNEQFF

clone_size: -
j_call: TRBJ2-7
d_call: -
v_call: TRBV5-1
cdr3_nt: TGCGCCAGCAGCCCCCGCCGGTTGTCCTACGAGCAGTACTTC
cdr3_aa: CASSPRRLSYEQYF

clone_size: -
j_call: TRBJ2-7
d_call: TRBD2
v_call: TRBV9
cdr3_nt: TGTGCCAGCAGCGCTACCGGGACTACTTCCTACGAGCAGTACTTC
cdr3_aa: CASSATGTTSYEQYF

clone_size: -
j_call: TRBJ2-7
d_call: -
v_call: TRBV9
cdr3_nt: TGTGCCAGCAGCGTAGCTACAGGCTCGGGCGCGGAGCAGTACTTC
cdr3_aa: CASSVATGSGAEQYF

clone_size: -
j_call: TRBJ2-3
d_call: TRBD2
v_call: TRBV9
cdr3_nt: TGTGCCAGCAGCGTAGAATCAAGCGGGGGGGAGCTCACAGATACGCAGTATTTT
cdr3_aa: CASSVESSGGELTDTQYF

clone_size: -
j_call: TRBJ1-1
d_call: -
v_call: TRBV27
cdr3_nt: TGTGCCAGCGGGCCCCACAGGGACGTTACCACTGAAGCTTTCTTT
cdr3_aa: CASGPHRDVTTEAFF

clone_size: -
j_call: TRBJ2-2
d_call: -
v_call: TRBV9
cdr3_nt: TGTGCCAGCAGCTCCCCACTGGGGCCCGGGGAGCTGTTTTTT
cdr3_aa: CASSSPLGPGELFF

clone_size: -
j_call: TRBJ1-5
d_call: -
v_call: TRBV4-3
cdr3_nt: TGCGCCAGCAGCCAAGTTCGGGGAAATCAGCCCCAGCATTTT
cdr3_aa: CASSQVRGNQPQHF

clone_size: -
j_call: TRBJ2-2
d_call: TRBD2
v_call: TRBV30
cdr3_nt: TGTGCCCGGGGATGGAGCGGGGCAGGCACCGGGGAGCTGTTTTTT
cdr3_aa: CARGWSGAGTGELFF

clone_size: -
j_call: TRBJ2-5
d_call: -
v_call: TRBV7-3
cdr3_nt: TGTGCCAGCGAATTACAAGAGACCCAGTACTTC
cdr3_aa: CASELQETQYF

clone_size: -
j_call: TRBJ2-5
d_call: -
v_call: TRBV7-6
cdr3_nt: TGTGCCAGCAGCTTAGGAGTCAGCCCGACCCAGTACTTC
cdr3_aa: CASSLGVSPTQYF

clone_size: -
j_call: TRBJ2-3
d_call: -
v_call: TRBV30
cdr3_nt: TGTGCCTGGAGTTTCAGGGTAACTAGCACAGATACGCAGTATTTT
cdr3_aa: CAWSFRVTSTDTQYF

clone_size: -
j_call: TRBJ2-3
d_call: -
v_call: TRBV5-1
cdr3_nt: TGCGCCAGCAGCTTAAACACAGATACGCAGTATTTT
cdr3_aa: CASSLNTDTQYF

clone_size: -
j_call: TRBJ1-3
d_call: -
v_call: TRBV5-1
cdr3_nt: TGCGCCAGCAGCGGCGGACGGCTCTCTGGAAACACCATATATTTT
cdr3_aa: CASSGGRLSGNTIYF

clone_size: once
j_call: TRBJ2-5
d_call: -
v_call: TRBV7-2
cdr3_nt: TGTGCCAGCAGCTTATACCACTTCGGCCAGCGGAGGCAAGAGACCCAGTACTTC
cdr3_aa: CASSLYHFGQRRQETQYF

clone_size: -
j_call: TRBJ2-7
d_call: TRBD2
v_call: TRBV4-1
cdr3_nt: TGCGCCAGCAGCCAAAGCGGGGGTTACGAGCAGTACTTC
cdr3_aa: CASSQSGGYEQYF